This T cell receptor (beta chain) is from a study of blood T cell repertoires in COVID-19. Study overall: Donors in the United States, Italy and Spain gave samples during acute or convalescent COVID-19. Sample material is recorded as cDNA or gDNA derived from T cells, B-cell-depleted T cells, or PBMCs.

Germline trimming cut 4 bases from V and 0 bases from J; bases unmatched to any gene: 6. The germline gives CDR1 SGHRS, CDR2 YFSETQ. There are 15 residues in the CDR3. Authors' methods: Reference gene primer amplification in the assay estimated nucleated cell counts. Assay used: immunoSEQ multiplex PCR; TCRdb lists only in-frame clones, some missing. D and trimming were read from the DNA, whereas the V and J calls and clone size are those reported in that table. The sample has about 380,000 clones, roughly 85% seen once. Sequenced: peripheral blood. This sequence was found in a woman between 18 and 30 years old with acute or convalescent COVID-19. V is TRBV5-1 and J is TRBJ2-5; 7 bases match TRBD2. CDR3 nucleotides: TGCGCCAGCAGCCCCGGGGCGGGGGACCAAGAGACCCAGTACTTC. Translation: CASSPGAGDQETQYF. The full variable domain, completed using reference TRBV5-1 and TRBJ2-5, is KAGVTQTPRYLIKTRGQQVTLSCSPISGHRSVSWYQQTPGQGLQFLFEYFSETQRNKGNFPGRFSGRQFSNSRSEMNVSTLELGDSALYLCASSPGAGDQETQYFGPGTRLLVL.